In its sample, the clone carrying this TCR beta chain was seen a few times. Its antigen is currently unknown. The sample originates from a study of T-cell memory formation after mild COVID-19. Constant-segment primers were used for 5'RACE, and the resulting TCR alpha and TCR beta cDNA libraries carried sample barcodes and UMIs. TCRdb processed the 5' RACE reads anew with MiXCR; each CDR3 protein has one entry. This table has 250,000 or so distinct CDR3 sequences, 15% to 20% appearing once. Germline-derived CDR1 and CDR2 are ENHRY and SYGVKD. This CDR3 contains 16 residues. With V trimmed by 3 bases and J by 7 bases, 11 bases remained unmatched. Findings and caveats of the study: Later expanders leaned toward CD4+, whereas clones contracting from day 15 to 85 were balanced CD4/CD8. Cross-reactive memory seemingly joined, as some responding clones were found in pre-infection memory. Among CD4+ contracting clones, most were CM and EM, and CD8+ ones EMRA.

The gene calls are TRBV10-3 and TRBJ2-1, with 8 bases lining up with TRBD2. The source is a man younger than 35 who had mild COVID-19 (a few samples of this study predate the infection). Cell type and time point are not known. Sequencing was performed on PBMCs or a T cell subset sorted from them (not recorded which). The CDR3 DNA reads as TGTGCCATCAGTGATTCCAGCGGGGGTCTCCGGAATGAGCAGTTCTTC. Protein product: CAISDSSGGLRNEQFF.